One and the same sample provided the 24 T cell receptor beta chains below, sequenced in a study of T cell changes during pregnancy in multiple sclerosis. Sequenced by immunoSEQ multiplex PCR; TCRdb stores in-frame clones only, minus some. The data show around 80,000 clones, nearly 95% seen once. Sequences were derived from peripheral blood, sampled in the second trimester of pregnancy. These receptors were obtained from a female donor with multiple sclerosis, enrolled in a pregnancy study.

This chain connects TRBV6-5 to TRBJ1-3; possible D gene TRBD1, 5 bases. Trimming removed 4 bases from V and 1 base from J, with 11 bases in between. Germline V gene lookup returns CDR1 MNHEY and CDR2 SVGAGI. The CDR3 totals 15 residues. CDR3 sequence: CASSSSQGSGNTIYF. The CDR3 DNA is TGTGCCAGCAGTTCCTCGCAGGGATCTGGAAACACCATATATTTT.

V usage is TRBV7-3 and J usage is TRBJ1-1; no clear D gene. V lost 0 bases to trimming and J lost 1 base, with 3 bases between them. Germline V gene data show CDR1 as SGHTA and CDR2 as FQGTGA. The CDR3 is 13 residues long. The chain's CDR3 is CASSLTRNTEAFF. CDR3 sequence (DNA): TGTGCCAGCAGCTTAACCCGGAACACTGAAGCTTTCTTT.

This chain connects TRBV5-6 to TRBJ2-5; 9 positions agree with TRBD1. The CDR3 has 16 amino acids. Trimming at V came to 5 bases and at J to 2 bases, leaving 10 bases not matched to a gene. The germline V gene has CDR1 SGHDT and CDR2 YYEEEE. The CDR3 DNA sequence: TGTGCCAGCAGGTCACAGGGGGCCCCGAGACAAGAGACCCAGTACTTC. It is translated as CASRSQGAPRQETQYF.

This chain joins TRBV18 and TRBJ2-5, with D unclear. The CDR3 sequence is 15 residues long. CDR1 KGHSH and CDR2 LQKENI come from the germline V gene. Trimming pared 5 bases from V and 1 base from J, leaving 14 bases between. CDR3 nucleotide sequence: TGTGCCAGCTCATCAGATGCCGGGTCCCAAGAGACCCAGTACTTC. This sequence encodes CASSSDAGSQETQYF. The full variable domain, with the rest looked up from reference TRBV18 and TRBJ2-5, is NAGVMQNPRHLVRRRGQEARLRCSPMKGHSHVYWYRQLPEEGLKFMVYLQKENIIDESGMPKERFSAEFPKEGPSILRIQQVVRGDSAAYFCASSSDAGSQETQYFGPGTRLLVL.

This rearrangement joins TRBV5-6 to TRBJ1-2; D is uncertain. V lost 1 base to trimming and J lost 8 bases, with 12 bases between them. This CDR3 is built from 13 residues. Germline CDR1 SGHDT, CDR2 YYEEEE. The CDR3 DNA is TGTGCCAGCAGCTTGAATCGGGGTCGCGGCTACACCTTC. Translated, it gives CASSLNRGRGYTF.

This sequence joins TRBV5-4 and TRBJ2-2, with D maybe TRBD2 (5 bases). CDR1 is SGHNT and CDR2 is YYREEE in the germline V gene (reference sequence). Trimming removed 3 bases at V and 6 bases at J, with 12 bases between. This CDR3 contains 14 residues. Here the CDR3 reads CASSSSGSPGELFF. In DNA form, the CDR3 reads TGTGCCAGCAGCTCTTCGGGGTCCCCCGGGGAGCTGTTTTTT. Full variable domain (remainder filled in from reference TRBV5-4 and TRBJ2-2): ETGVTQSPTHLIKTRGQQVTLRCSSQSGHNTVSWYQQALGQGPQFIFQYYREEENGRGNFPPRFSGLQFPNYSSELNVNALELDDSALYLCASSSSGSPGELFFGEGSRLTVL.

The chain employs TRBV15 and TRBJ1-5; D uncertain. V lost 4 bases and J 1 base, leaving 8 bases between the germline ends. The CDR3 loop spans 14 amino acids. The germline gives CDR1 LNHNV, CDR2 YYDKDF (reference sequence). The CDR3 bases are TGTGCCACCAGCACTGAGAGAAGCAATCAGCCCCAGCATTTT. It encodes CATSTERSNQPQHF.

V is TRBV6-6 and J is TRBJ1-1, with D possibly TRBD1 on 5 matching bases. The CDR3 extends over 14 amino acids. Germline V gene lookup returns CDR1 MNHNY and CDR2 SVGAGI (reference sequence). V was cut by 6 bases and J by 2 bases, with 13 bases left in between. The CDR3 reads CASSPRGGNTEAFF. CDR3 coding DNA: TGTGCCAGCAGCCCCCGGGGGGGAAACACTGAAGCTTTCTTT.

The chain carries TRBV5-1 and TRBJ2-7; weak D call: TRBD1 (7 bases). V was cut by 3 bases and J by 1 base, with 11 bases left in between. CDR3 length equals 14 residues. Per germline, CDR1 SGHRS and CDR2 YFSETQ. In DNA form, the CDR3 reads TGCGCCAGCAGCTCGGCAGGGGGGTCCTACGAGCAGTACTTC. This gives the protein CASSSAGGSYEQYF.

The chain uses TRBV7-8 and TRBJ2-7; 7 bases line up with TRBD1. Germline CDR1 and CDR2: SGHVS and FQNEAQ. The V gene end was trimmed by 5 bases and the J gene end by 5 bases; junction bases not matched to a gene: 18. This CDR3 has 17 residues. The CDR3, as DNA: TGTGCCAGCAGCCAGCGTGGGGCAAAGGGGGCGGCAAACGAGCAGTACTTC. Translating gives CASSQRGAKGAANEQYF.

The chain carries TRBV7-8 and TRBJ2-3, with 8 positions matching TRBD2. In germline, CDR1 is SGHVS, CDR2 FQNEAQ. V lost 0 bases, J lost 3 bases, and 5 bases stayed unmatched. The CDR3 extends over 16 amino acids. CDR3 nucleotide sequence: TGTGCCAGCAGCTTAGCGCACGCGGGAGGTACAGATACGCAGTATTTT. This encodes CASSLAHAGGTDTQYF.

This chain links TRBV5-8 with TRBJ2-1; 12 nucleotides match TRBD2. Germline CDR1 reads SGHTS; CDR2 reads YDEGEE. The CDR3 loop spans 14 amino acids. Losses at the gene ends were 6 bases for V and 6 bases for J; bases not matched to a gene: 4. CDR3 sequence reads: CASKRLAGVNEQFF. The CDR3 DNA is TGTGCCAGCAAGAGACTAGCGGGAGTCAATGAGCAGTTCTTC.

This chain uses TRBV4-3 with TRBJ1-3, with 8 bases fitting TRBD1. The V gene's germline CDR1 is LGHNA and CDR2 YSLEER. Germline trimming cut 1 base from V and 3 bases from J; bases unmatched to any gene: 5. This CDR3 has 16 amino acids. The CDR3 bases are TGCGCCAGCAGCCAAGCAGGGGGCAAGGGTGGAAACACCATATATTTT. It yields the protein CASSQAGGKGGNTIYF.

The chain uses TRBV18 and TRBJ2-5, with 11 bases matching TRBD2. This CDR3 region has 16 residues. The germline CDR1 and CDR2 sequences are KGHSH and LQKENI. Germline trimming cut 3 bases from V and 0 bases from J; bases unmatched to any gene: 3. This CDR3 is CASSPLAGGYQETQYF. The CDR3 coding sequence is TGTGCCAGCTCACCCTTAGCGGGAGGGTACCAAGAGACCCAGTACTTC.

V and J are TRBV6-6 and TRBJ2-3; a weak D match, TRBD1 (5 bases). The CDR3 sequence is 14 residues long. Germline CDR1 is MNHNY and CDR2 is SVGAGI (reference sequence). Trimming took 6 bases from V and 2 from J, leaving 12 bases between them. The DNA for the CDR3 is TGTGCCAGCAGGCCTAGGGGCTTCACAGATACGCAGTATTTT. Residues: CASRPRGFTDTQYF.

The chain joins TRBV5-1 to TRBJ2-7, with no clear D. The CDR3 length is 12 residues. From germline, CDR1 is SGHRS and CDR2 YFSETQ. V was clipped by 2 bases and J by 3 bases, with 6 bases between them. The CDR3 DNA reads TGCGCCAGCAGCTTCACGGGCTACGAGCAGTACTTC. Amino acid sequence: CASSFTGYEQYF.

The V and J genes are TRBV19 and TRBJ1-5; D might be TRBD1 (6 bases). Germline V lookup: CDR1 LNHDA, CDR2 SQIVND (reference sequence). The CDR3 extends over 15 amino acids. Trimming stripped 7 bases from V and 5 bases from J, with 18 bases between. The CDR3 DNA sequence: TGTGCCAGTAAGAAGGTGGGCAGGGGCTATCAGCCCCAGCATTTT. Its protein is CASKKVGRGYQPQHF.

This clone is a singleton in its sample. The J gene is TRBJ1-1, the V gene TRBV18; D is uncertain. V shed 5 bases and J shed 2 bases, with 9 bases lying between them. Germline CDR1 reads KGHSH; CDR2 reads LQKENI. The CDR3 is made up of 13 amino acids. This chain's CDR3 is CASSIAFNTEAFF. In DNA form, the CDR3 reads TGTGCCAGCTCAATCGCGTTTAACACTGAAGCTTTCTTT.

The chain uses TRBV4-1 and TRBJ1-1, with D perhaps matching TRBD1 (5 bases). Deletions cut 5 bases from V and 5 bases from J, with 15 bases between. The V gene's germline CDR1 is MGHRA and CDR2 YSYEKL. CDR3 length equals 14 residues. The CDR3 bases are TGCGCCAGCAGCTCAGGCGGGGGGGGGACTGAAGCTTTCTTT. The encoded protein is CASSSGGGGTEAFF.

The chain couples TRBV7-9 to TRBJ1-3; 9 nucleotides align to TRBD1. The J segment lost 3 bases and the V segment lost 5 bases, leaving 14 bases of the junction unmatched. CDR1 and CDR2 from the germline V gene are SEHNR and FQNEAQ (reference sequence). CDR3 length equals 18 residues. As DNA, the CDR3 is TGTGCCAGCAGCCCCACTTCGGGACAGGGCTTAGGTGGAAACACCATATATTTT. Protein: CASSPTSGQGLGGNTIYF.

The CDR3 nucleotides are TGTGCCAGCAGTTTATCGGTAGCGGGAAGTGGAAGGGCCTACGAGCAGTACTTC. This sequence encodes CASSLSVAGSGRAYEQYF. The chain carries TRBV27 and TRBJ2-7; TRBD2 agrees at 8 bases. This CDR3 has 18 residues. V lost 0 bases and J lost 2; bases outside the gene matches: 12. CDR1 and CDR2 (germline): MNHEY, SMNVEV (reference sequence).

The CDR3 here is CASSYSGASGNTIYF. In DNA form, the CDR3 reads TGTGCCAGCAGTTACTCGGGAGCATCTGGAAACACCATATATTTT. This sequence joins TRBV6-5 and TRBJ1-3; D uncertain. The V end lost 0 bases, the J end lost 1 base, and 7 bases lay between the germline ends. The CDR3 covers 15 residues. CDR1 and CDR2 (germline): MNHEY, SVGAGI.

The chain uses TRBV7-9 and TRBJ2-2; 10 nucleotides align to TRBD1. There are 16 residues in the CDR3. Germline V gene sequence: CDR1 SEHNR, CDR2 FQNEAQ (reference sequence). J lost 4 bases, V lost 6 bases, and 8 bases had no gene match. This CDR3 reads CASSTPDRGPTGELFF. The DNA of the CDR3 is TGTGCCAGCAGTACCCCCGACAGGGGGCCCACCGGGGAGCTGTTTTTT.

The J gene is TRBJ2-3, the V gene TRBV28; TRBD2 agrees at 13 bases. This CDR3 contains 14 residues. J gave up 6 bases and V 6 bases, and 3 bases lay outside the gene matches. Germline-derived CDR1 and CDR2 are MDHEN and SYDVKM. CDR3 amino acids: CASRLAGGGDTQYF. CDR3 in DNA: TGTGCCAGCAGACTAGCGGGAGGGGGGGATACGCAGTATTTT.